A single T cell receptor beta chain is shown here with its context. Method: immunoSEQ multiplex PCR; TCRdb's copy keeps in-frame clones and lacks some. The data show some 200,000 clones, roughly 86% seen once. The CDR3 sequence is 13 residues long. V was pared by 3 bases and J by 4 bases, with 2 bases of the junction left unmatched. Germline V gene sequence: CDR1 MNHEY, CDR2 SMNVEV (reference sequence). The data originate from a study of blood T cell repertoires in COVID-19. This TCR came from a woman older than 75 in a cohort sampled during active or convalescent COVID-19. Sequenced input: peripheral blood. V is TRBV27 and J is TRBJ1-2; 7 bases are a match to TRBD1. As DNA, the CDR3 is TGTGCCAGCAGTTTGGAGGGGGCCTATGGCTACACCTTC. Translated, it gives CASSLEGAYGYTF.